Each of the 2 T cell receptor beta chains below was sequenced from the same sample in a study of glioma-infiltrating T cells (dated by TCRdb to about 2016). Sequencing instrument: Illumina MiSeq. TCR alpha and beta CDR3 regions were amplified with the iRepertoire nested amplicon-rescue multiplex PCR (arm-PCR) platform from RNA. TCRdb took the public reads, trimmed them with fastp at Q25, ran MiXCR for clone calling and kept in-frame beta chains. Records with the same CDR3 protein are collapsed into one entry carrying the most frequent genes and DNA. The sample includes under 200,000 distinct CDR3 sequences, with under 55% observed a single time. The ten largest account for around 5.3% of the sample. Sequencing used glioma tissue, nonneoplastic brain tissue, or PBMCs (not recorded which). Receptors originate from a human donor with low-grade glioma or glioblastoma, undergoing nonglioma brain surgery, or in good health (not recorded which).

This clonotype was counted a single time. The junction differs from germline at one of its ends, possibly a read error. The chain combines TRBV2 with TRBJ2-3; 8 bases are shared with TRBD2. Germline V gene data show CDR1 as SNHLY and CDR2 as FYNNEI. This CDR3 is 13 amino acids long. The CDR3 sequence is CASSEARGDTQYF. The DNA of the CDR3 is TGTGCCAGCAGTGAAGCGCGGGGGGATACTCAGTATTTT.

As concerns this clonotype: A much larger clone differs by one base, so this may be a read error. The chain is built from TRBV7-2 and TRBJ2-5; perhaps D is TRBD1 or TRBD2 (5 bases each). This CDR3 region has 16 residues. V shed 5 bases and J shed 4 bases, with 20 bases lying between them. CDR1 and CDR2 (germline): SGHTA, FQGNSA. CDR3 DNA sequence: TGTGCCAGCAGCCCCAGTTTGGGGGATGGCCTAGAGACCCAGTACTTC. Protein: CASSPSLGDGLETQYF.